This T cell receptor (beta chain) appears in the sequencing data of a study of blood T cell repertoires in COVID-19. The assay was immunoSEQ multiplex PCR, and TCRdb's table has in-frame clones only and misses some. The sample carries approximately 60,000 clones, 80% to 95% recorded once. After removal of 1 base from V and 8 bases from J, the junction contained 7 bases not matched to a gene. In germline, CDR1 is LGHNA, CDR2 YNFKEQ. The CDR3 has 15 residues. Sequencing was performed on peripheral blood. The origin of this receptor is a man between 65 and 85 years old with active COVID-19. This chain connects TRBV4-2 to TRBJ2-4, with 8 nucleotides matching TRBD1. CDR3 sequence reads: CASSQVGTGGDIQYF. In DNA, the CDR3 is TGTGCCAGCAGCCAAGTTGGGACAGGTGGGGACATTCAGTACTTC.